What follows is one T cell receptor (beta chain) and its context. Its cognate antigen is unknown. The source of the sample is a study of human T cells and chemical hapten exposure. Study at large: Alopecia areata, totalis or universalis was found in mostly female patients.

The J segment lost 3 bases and the V segment lost 5 bases, leaving 10 bases of the junction unmatched. The length of the CDR3 is 15 residues. Germline CDR1 is DFQATT and CDR2 is SNEGSKA (reference sequence). Original analysis: A typical sample had roughly 87,000 TCRs, with about 23,224 to 750,000 overall. In TCRdb, the RACE reads were re-called with MiXCR into one record per CDR3 protein. TCRdb's processing, not the authors' own work, is the source of the V and J calls. The data contain 95,000 or so distinct CDR3 sequences, approximately 10% of them singletons. Points from the study as a whole: Expanded TCR sets contained significantly more large CDR3 similarity clusters than controls.

Time point meaning: patch test 2, 6 weeks after DPC sensitization. Treatment here: therapeutic diphenylcyclopropenone sensitization with weekly scalp DPC. Phlebotomy was performed prior to application of every patch test. V and J are TRBV20-1 and TRBJ2-5, with 9 nucleotides matching TRBD2. The sequence was collected from a woman in her thirties or forties with alopecia areata. Some clones in this sample may be carry-over from other donors' samples. The sequences come from whole blood, collected in connection with sensitization to the hapten diphenylcyclopropenone (DPC). CDR3 region: CSASRLAEWEETQYF. CDR3 nucleotide sequence: TGCAGTGCTTCCAGACTAGCGGAGTGGGAAGAGACCCAGTACTTC.